One and the same sample provided the 12 T cell receptor beta chains below, sequenced in a study of T cells in women clearing cervical HPV infection. Using immunoSEQ multiplex PCR, the repertoire was profiled, and TCRdb retains in-frame clones only, with some absent. The record lists about 30,000 clones, of which the ten most abundant hold about 2.8%. Sequencing used blood buffy coat. The receptors here all came from a woman aged 18 to 69 with a cervical HPV16 infection that either progressed to CIN3+ or cleared (not recorded which).

The CDR3 DNA, read in part, is TGTGCCAGCAGTGGGGGGCCCTACGAG. Protein: CASSGGPYE. The CDR3 reads in full as CASSGGPYEQYF. The chain links TRBV6-1 to TRBJ2-7; possibly TRBD1 for D (6 bases). The read finishes 3 residues shy of the CDR3 end, and the germline J gene is used to complete it. Germline CDR1 MNHNS, CDR2 SASEGT. The ends were cut back, 4 bases at V and 2 bases at J, with 6 bases in the middle. CDR3 length: 12 residues.

With respect to this clone: The read is 3 residues too short to cover the CDR3 end, so that end is filled in from the germline J gene. The chain employs TRBV6-1 and TRBJ2-1; D gene ambiguous. Germline lookup yields CDR1 MNHNS and CDR2 SASEGT. Trimming took off 3 bases at V and 4 bases at J, with 7 bases between the two ends. CDR3 length equals 13 residues. The covered CDR3 bases are TGTGCCAGCAGTGATGTCGGGTACAATGAG. Its protein product is CASSDVGYNE. In full, the CDR3 reads CASSDVGYNEQFF.

On this clone itself: One end of the junction does not line up with germline, which may come from a read error. Coverage ceases 3 residues before the CDR3 finishes, and the germline J gene fills in the end. This chain uses TRBV18 with TRBJ2-1; 9 bases are shared with TRBD2. CDR1 and CDR2 (germline): KGHSH, LQKENI. The CDR3 spans 14 residues. The covered CDR3 bases are TGTGCCAACTCAATTGCGGGAGGGCCCAATGAG. Protein product: CANSIAGGPNE. The full CDR3 reads CANSIAGGPNEQFF.

CDR3 DNA, as far as it was read: TGCGCCAGCAGCTGGGGGACAGAGACCGGGGAG. Translating it yields CASSWGTETGE. The entire CDR3 protein reads CASSWGTETGELFF. The gene calls are TRBV5-1 and TRBJ2-2, with TRBD1 matching over 7 bases. The read terminates 3 residues before the CDR3 end, so the remaining end is supplied by the germline J gene. CDR3 length equals 14 residues. From germline, CDR1 is SGHRS and CDR2 YFSETQ. J gave up 5 bases and V 3 bases, and 4 bases lay outside the gene matches.

About this clone: The read ends 3 residues early relative to the CDR3; the germline J gene fills the gap. The chain couples TRBV20-1 to TRBJ2-7, with 15 bases lining up with TRBD2. This CDR3 region has 16 residues. V gave up 3 bases and J gave up 6 bases; unmatched junction bases: 9. Germline CDR1 reads DFQATT; CDR2 reads SNEGSKA (reference sequence). The CDR3 sequence: CSASIGTSGRIGEQYF. The part of the CDR3 DNA that was read is TGCAGTGCTAGTATCGGGACTAGCGGGAGGATTGGCGAG.

This CDR3 reads CASSRTGTGGETQYF. CDR3 DNA (partial): TGTGCCAGCAGCCGAACCGGGACAGGGGGGGAGACC. The V and J genes are TRBV6-2 or TRBV6-3 and TRBJ2-5; 11 bases are shared with TRBD1. The missing CDR3 end, 3 residues past where the read stops, is filled in from the germline J gene. The V and J ends lost 6 bases and 5 bases, in that order; junction bases with no gene match: 8. This CDR3 has 15 residues. Looked up from germline, CDR1 is MNHEY and CDR2 is SVGEGT.

CDR3 amino acids: CASSSGTGANTEAFF. The sequenced CDR3 bases are TGTGCCAGCAGCTCAGGGACAGGGGCGAACACTGAA. The gene calls are TRBV7-9 and TRBJ1-1, with 10 bases aligning to TRBD1. Sequencing ends 3 residues short of the CDR3 end; the germline J gene provides the rest. CDR1 is SEHNR and CDR2 is FQNEAQ in the germline V gene (reference sequence). Unmatched junction bases numbered 3, after V lost 4 bases and J lost 1 base. The CDR3 sequence is 15 residues long.

A note on this clone: Coverage ceases 3 residues before the CDR3 finishes, and the germline J gene fills in the end. The chain carries TRBV20-1 and TRBJ1-2; 7 bases agree with TRBD1. Germline V lookup: CDR1 DFQATT, CDR2 SNEGSKA (reference sequence). This CDR3 comprises 12 residues. The chain's CDR3 is CSAREDRLKYTF. The CDR3 DNA, read in part, is TGCAGTGCTAGGGAGGACAGGTTGAAG.

Notes on this clone: The CDR3 end falls 3 residues outside the read, so it is completed with the germline J gene. J is TRBJ2-1 and V is TRBV5-4; 7 bases match TRBD2. The ends lost 0 bases at V and 0 bases at J; junction bases unmatched: 0. The CDR3 totals 15 residues. CDR1 SGHNT and CDR2 YYREEE come from the germline V gene (reference sequence). Incomplete CDR3 DNA: TGTGCCAGCAGCTTGGGCGGGAGCTCCTACAATGAG. Amino acids: CASSLGGSSYNE. The full CDR3 is CASSLGGSSYNEQFF. Together with reference TRBV5-4 and TRBJ2-1, the CDR3 gives the full variable domain: ETGVTQSPTHLIKTRGQQVTLRCSSQSGHNTVSWYQQALGQGPQFIFQYYREEENGRGNFPPRFSGLQFPNYSSELNVNALELDDSALYLCASSLGGSSYNEQFFGPGTRLTVL.

Worth noting for this clone: Read coverage stops 3 residues before the CDR3 terminus; the germline J gene supplies the remainder. This sequence joins TRBV25-1 and TRBJ2-3; TRBD1 matches at 9 bases. The germline CDR1 and CDR2 sequences are MGHDK and SYGVNS. The CDR3 covers 16 residues. Losses at the gene ends were 4 bases for V and 6 bases for J; bases not matched to a gene: 11. This chain's CDR3 is CASSAGDRVIGDTQYF. CDR3 bases read: TGTGCCAGCAGTGCGGGGGACAGGGTGATAGGTGATACG.

Notes on this clone: The CDR3 goes on 3 residues after the read ends, and that part is filled in from the germline J gene. The chain links TRBV29-1 to TRBJ2-3; 13 bases line up with TRBD2. This CDR3 has 15 amino acids. V lost 6 bases and J lost 0; bases outside the gene matches: 3. Germline V gene sequence: CDR1 SQVTM, CDR2 ANQGSEA. The sequenced CDR3 bases are TGCAGCGTCGGACTAGCGGGAGATAGCACAGATACG. This gives the protein CSVGLAGDSTDT. Given in full, the CDR3 is CSVGLAGDSTDTQYF.

Here the CDR3 reads CASSFTDRVSQPQHF. Partial CDR3 DNA: TGTGCCAGCAGCTTCACGGACAGGGTGAGTCAGCCC. The chain combines TRBV7-2 with TRBJ1-5; 8 nucleotides line up with TRBD1. Read coverage stops 3 residues before the CDR3 terminus; the germline J gene supplies the remainder. The CDR3 is made up of 15 amino acids. Germline V gene data show CDR1 as SGHTA and CDR2 as FQGNSA. The V and J ends lost 3 bases and 6 bases, in that order; junction bases with no gene match: 7.